The TCR beta chain described here comes from a study of cytomegalovirus exposure and HLA in healthy donors. PCR was performed using 60 Vbeta and 13 Jbeta primers. Sequencing used immunoSEQ multiplex PCR; TCRdb keeps in-frame clones, though not all of them. Counted here are 130,000 to 150,000 clones, roughly four fifths occurring once; the ten biggest clones make up 8.8%. CDR1 is SGHAT and CDR2 is FQNNGV in the germline V gene. J lost 0 bases, V lost 0 bases, and 4 bases had no gene match. The CDR3 length is 16 residues. This sequence joins TRBV11-2 and TRBJ1-1, with 7 bases matching TRBD1. Material for sequencing was PBMCs. The source of this sequence is a woman in her 50s in good health and CMV-seropositive. CDR3 DNA sequence: TGTGCCAGCAGCTTAGAAGGGACAGCCATGAACACTGAAGCTTTCTTT. This sequence encodes CASSLEGTAMNTEAFF.